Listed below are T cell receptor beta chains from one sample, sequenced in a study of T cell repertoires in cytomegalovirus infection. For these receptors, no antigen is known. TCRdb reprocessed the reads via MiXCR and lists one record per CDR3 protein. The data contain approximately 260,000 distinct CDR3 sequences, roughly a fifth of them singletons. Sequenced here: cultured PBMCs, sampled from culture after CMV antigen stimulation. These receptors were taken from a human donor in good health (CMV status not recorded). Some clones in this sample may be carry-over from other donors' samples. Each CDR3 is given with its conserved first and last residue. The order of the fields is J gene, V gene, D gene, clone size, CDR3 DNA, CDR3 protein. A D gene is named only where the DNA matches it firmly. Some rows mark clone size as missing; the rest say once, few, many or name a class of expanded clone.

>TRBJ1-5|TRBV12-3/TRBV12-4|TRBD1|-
TGTGCCAGCAGACCGGGACAGTATAGCAATCAGCCCCAGCATTTT
CASRPGQYSNQPQHF
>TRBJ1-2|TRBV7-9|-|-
TGTGCCAGCAGCTCCCTGACAGGATCGAACTATGGCTACACCTTC
CASSSLTGSNYGYTF
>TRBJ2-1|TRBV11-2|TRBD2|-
TGTGCCAGCAGCTTAGGTGGTAGCGGGGGAATGACCTACAATGAGCAGTTCTTC
CASSLGGSGGMTYNEQFF
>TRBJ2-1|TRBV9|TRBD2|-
TGTGCCAGCAGCGTAGCGCCGGGAGGAACCTACAATGAGCAGTTCTTC
CASSVAPGGTYNEQFF
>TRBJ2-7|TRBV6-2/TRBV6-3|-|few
TGTGCCAGCACACAGGCTTACGAGCAGTACTTC
CASTQAYEQYF
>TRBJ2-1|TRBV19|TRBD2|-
TGTGCCAGTAGTCCCTCCCAGGGTAGCGGGAGGGGGTATAGGAATGAGCAGTTCTTC
CASSPSQGSGRGYRNEQFF
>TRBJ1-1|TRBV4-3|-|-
TGCGCCAGCAGCCAAGATCGTGAGAACACTGAAGCTTTCTTT
CASSQDRENTEAFF
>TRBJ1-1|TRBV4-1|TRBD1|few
TGTGCCAGCAGCCAAGATCTCAGGGGGCCCGCGAACACTGAAGCTTTCTTT
CASSQDLRGPANTEAFF
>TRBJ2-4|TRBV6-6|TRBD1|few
TGTGCCAGCAGTTACACACAACCGGGACAGTTAGCCAAAAACATTCAGTACTTC
CASSYTQPGQLAKNIQYF
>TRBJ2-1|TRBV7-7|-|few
TGTGCTAGCAGCAAGGGTAGCTACAATGAGCAGTTCTTC
CASSKGSYNEQFF
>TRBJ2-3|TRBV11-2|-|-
TGTGCCAGCAGCTGGGCAGCCCACACAGATACGCAGTATTTT
CASSWAAHTDTQYF
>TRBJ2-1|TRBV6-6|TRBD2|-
TGTGCCAGCAGTTACTCAATGACTAGCGGAACGAACAATGAGCAGTTCTTC
CASSYSMTSGTNNEQFF
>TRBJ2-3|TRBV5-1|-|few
TGCGCCAGCAGCTTGGCCGGGGTGACAGATACGCAGTATTTT
CASSLAGVTDTQYF
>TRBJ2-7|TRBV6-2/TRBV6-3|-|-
TGTGCCAGCAGTTCCCTCGACAGGCGCGACGAGCAGTACTTC
CASSSLDRRDEQYF
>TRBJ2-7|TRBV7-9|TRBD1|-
TGTGCCAGCAGCCTCCAACAGGGGGGTCATTACGAGCAGTACTTC
CASSLQQGGHYEQYF